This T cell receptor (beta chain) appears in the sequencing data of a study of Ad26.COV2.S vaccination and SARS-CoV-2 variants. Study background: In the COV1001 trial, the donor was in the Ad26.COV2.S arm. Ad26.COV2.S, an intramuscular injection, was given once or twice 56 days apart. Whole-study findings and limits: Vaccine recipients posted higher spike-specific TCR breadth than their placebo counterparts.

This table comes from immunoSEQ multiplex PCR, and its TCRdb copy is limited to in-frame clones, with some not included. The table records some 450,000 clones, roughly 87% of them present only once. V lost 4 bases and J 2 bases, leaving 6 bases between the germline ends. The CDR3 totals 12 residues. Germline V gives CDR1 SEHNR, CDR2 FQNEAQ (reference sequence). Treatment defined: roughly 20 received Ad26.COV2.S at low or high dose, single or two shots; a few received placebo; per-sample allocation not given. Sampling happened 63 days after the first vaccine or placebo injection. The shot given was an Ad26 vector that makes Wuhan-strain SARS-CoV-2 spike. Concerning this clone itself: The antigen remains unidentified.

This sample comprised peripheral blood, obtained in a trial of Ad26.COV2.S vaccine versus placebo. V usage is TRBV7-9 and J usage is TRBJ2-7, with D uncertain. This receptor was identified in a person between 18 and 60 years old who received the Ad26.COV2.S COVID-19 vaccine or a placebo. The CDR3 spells CASSYSPYEQYF. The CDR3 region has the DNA TGTGCCAGCAGCTACAGCCCCTACGAGCAGTACTTC.